Presented here are 5 T cell receptor beta chains from one specimen sequenced in a study of shared clonotypes between healthy human individuals. Positively selected for CCR7, the CD45RO-negative cells used as naive CD8 cells excluded terminally differentiated effector memory CD45RA+ cells. The data were produced by immunoSEQ multiplex PCR, yet TCRdb's version contains in-frame clones alone and is incomplete. The sample consists of around 2,000,000 clones, over 85% of them appearing once. Material for sequencing was naive CD8+ T cells sorted from blood. These receptors were obtained from a man between 18 and 29 years old in good health.

The chain is built from TRBV7-8 and TRBJ1-6; D gene unclear. The CDR3 is made up of 17 amino acids. V gave up 2 bases and J gave up 0 bases, with 11 bases separating them. Germline V gene lookup returns CDR1 SGHVS and CDR2 FQNEAQ. The DNA of the CDR3 is TGTGCCAGCAGCTTAAGTTCGGGCTACTCCTATAATTCACCCCTCCACTTT. It encodes CASSLSSGYSYNSPLHF.

The V gene is TRBV4-3, the J gene TRBJ2-7; D remains unclear. Germline-derived CDR1 and CDR2 are LGHNA and YSLEER. V gave up 0 bases and J gave up 1 base, with 10 bases separating them. The CDR3 is 15 residues long. The CDR3 region is CASSQETAFSYEQYF. CDR3 coding DNA: TGCGCCAGCAGCCAAGAAACGGCATTTTCCTACGAGCAGTACTTC.

The chain employs TRBV5-5 and TRBJ1-4, with D perhaps TRBD1 (5 bases). The CDR3 has 13 residues. V dropped 4 bases and J dropped 6 bases, with 10 bases sitting between them. Germline V lookup: CDR1 SGHKS, CDR2 YYEKEE (reference sequence). DNA of the CDR3: TGTGCCAGCAGCCAATTAGGGGATGAAAAACTGTTTTTT. As protein: CASSQLGDEKLFF.

This chain connects TRBV7-6 to TRBJ1-1; D is undetermined. The CDR3 loop spans 12 amino acids. CDR1 SGHVS and CDR2 FNYEAQ come from the germline V gene. With 3 bases removed from V and 0 bases from J, the gap between germline ends came to 2 bases. DNA for the CDR3: TGTGCCAGCAGCTTTTTGAACACTGAAGCTTTCTTT. It is translated as CASSFLNTEAFF.

The chain uses TRBV28 and TRBJ1-2, with D possibly TRBD1 on 6 matching bases. Trimming took off 5 bases at V and 0 bases at J, with 16 bases between the two ends. The CDR3 consists of 16 residues. The germline V gene encodes CDR1 MDHEN and CDR2 SYDVKM. The CDR3: CASSEPGQRSNYGYTF. CDR3 DNA sequence: TGTGCCAGCAGTGAACCCGGACAGAGGTCTAACTATGGCTACACCTTC.